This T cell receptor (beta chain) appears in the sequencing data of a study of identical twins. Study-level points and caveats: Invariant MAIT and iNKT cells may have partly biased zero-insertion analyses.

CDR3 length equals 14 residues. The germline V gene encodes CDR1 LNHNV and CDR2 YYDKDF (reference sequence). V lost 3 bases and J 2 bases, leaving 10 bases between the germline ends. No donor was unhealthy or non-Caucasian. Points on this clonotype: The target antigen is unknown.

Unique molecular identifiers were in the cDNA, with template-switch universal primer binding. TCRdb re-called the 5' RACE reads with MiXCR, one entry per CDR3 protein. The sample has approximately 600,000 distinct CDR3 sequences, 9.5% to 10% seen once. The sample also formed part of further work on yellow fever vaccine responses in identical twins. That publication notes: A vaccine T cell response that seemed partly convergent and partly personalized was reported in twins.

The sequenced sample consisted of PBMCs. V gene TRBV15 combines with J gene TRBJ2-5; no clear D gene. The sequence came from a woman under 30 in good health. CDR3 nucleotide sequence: TGTGCCACCAGCAGCCGAGTGGGACAAGAGACCCAGTACTTC. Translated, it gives CATSSRVGQETQYF.